The source of this T cell receptor (beta chain) is a study of cytomegalovirus exposure and HLA in healthy donors. Germline V CDR1 and CDR2: SGHVS, FQNEAQ. V lost 2 bases and J 4 bases, leaving 11 bases between the germline ends. CDR3 size: 14 residues. The PCR had 60 Vbeta and 13 Jbeta primers. Produced via immunoSEQ multiplex PCR; TCRdb's table is partial and in-frame only. The sample gives some 80,000 clones, around 78% of which show up once; under 7% is in the top ten. The chain couples TRBV7-8 to TRBJ1-2; D is possibly TRBD1 (5 bases). The specimen sequenced was PBMCs. This sequence originates from a man younger than 35 in good health and CMV-seropositive. CDR3 sequence (DNA): TGTGCCAGCAGCTTAAGGGGTAACGGCTATGGCTACACCTTC. Its translation is CASSLRGNGYGYTF.